A selection of T cell receptor beta chains follows, all from one sample in a study of OX40 agonist ivuxolimab in advanced cancers. Profiling relied on immunoSEQ multiplex PCR, and the TCRdb table lists in-frame clones only, not all of them. The table lists around 35,000 clones, approximately 80% of them singletons, with 35% to 45% in the top ten. The sequenced sample was CD4+ or CD8+ T cells sorted from blood, obtained in a trial of the OX40 agonist ivuxolimab. These receptors were taken from an adult with an advanced solid tumor such as melanoma, head and neck, liver or kidney cancer. The CDR3 runs from the conserved cysteine through the conserved F or W. D genes are given only for firm matches. Only part of the rows carry a size: once, few, many, or a class if the clone is expanded.

v_gene,abundance,d_gene,j_gene,CDR3nt,CDR3aa
TRBV27,NA,NA,TRBJ1-1,TGTGCCAGCAGTTTATTACAAGGGTTCACTGAAGCTTTCTTT,CASSLLQGFTEAFF
TRBV5-5,NA,NA,TRBJ2-3,TGTGCCAGCAGCTATAGACTATTAAGCACAGATACGCAGTATTTT,CASSYRLLSTDTQYF
TRBV4-2,NA,NA,TRBJ2-1,TGTGCCAGCAGCCAAGATGTAGTGGATGAGCAGTTCTTC,CASSQDVVDEQFF
TRBV19,NA,NA,TRBJ1-4,TGTGCCAGTAGTATGCTGGGGAAACTGTTTTTT,CASSMLGKLFF
TRBV5-1,NA,NA,TRBJ2-7,TGCGCCAGCAGCTTGGGACAGTGGACCTACGAGCAGTACTTC,CASSLGQWTYEQYF
TRBV28,NA,NA,TRBJ1-3,TGTGCCAGCAGGGGCTTGACAGTTTCTGGAAACACCATATATTTT,CASRGLTVSGNTIYF
TRBV28,NA,TRBD1,TRBJ1-2,TGTGCCAGCAAACAGGGGACCAACTATGGCTACACCTTC,CASKQGTNYGYTF
TRBV7-9,NA,TRBD2,TRBJ2-3,TGTGCCAGCAGCTCACCGATGCGGGGGGGAACAGATACGCAGTATTTT,CASSSPMRGGTDTQYF
TRBV19,NA,NA,TRBJ2-7,TGTGCCAGTAGTACCCCGGCGGGCTGGGAGCAGTACTTC,CASSTPAGWEQYF
TRBV6-1,NA,TRBD1,TRBJ1-3,TGTGCCAGCAGCCTGGGACAGGGCTCTGGAAACACCATATATTTT,CASSLGQGSGNTIYF
TRBV19,NA,NA,TRBJ2-7,TGTGCCACCCCCTACGAGCAGTACTTC,CATPYEQYF
TRBV9,NA,NA,TRBJ1-1,TGTGCCAGCAGCGTCGACAGCCTGAACACTGAAGCTTTCTTT,CASSVDSLNTEAFF
TRBV9,NA,NA,TRBJ1-1,TGTGCCAGCAGCGTAGGGCCCTGGATTGGGGACTTCACTGAAGCTTTCTTT,CASSVGPWIGDFTEAFF
TRBV6-1,NA,TRBD1,TRBJ2-1,TGTGCCAGCAGTGTAGGGACAGGTACGGAGGAGCAGTTCTTC,CASSVGTGTEEQFF
TRBV7-8,NA,NA,TRBJ2-1,TGTGCCAGCAGCCCCAGTAGTCCCGGTGAGCAGTTCTTC,CASSPSSPGEQFF
TRBV7-9,NA,NA,TRBJ2-2,TGTGCCAGCAGCTTAGGGACCGGGGAGCTGTTTTTT,CASSLGTGELFF
TRBV7-2,NA,TRBD2,TRBJ2-1,TGTGCCAGCAGCTTAACAGGCGGGAGGCTCTACAATGAGCAGTTCTTC,CASSLTGGRLYNEQFF
TRBV7-3,NA,TRBD1,TRBJ1-6,TGTGCCAGCAGCTCGGGACAGGGTAATTCACCCCTCCACTTT,CASSSGQGNSPLHF
TRBV12-5,NA,NA,TRBJ2-1,TGTGCTAGTGGTTTGGTAATTATGGGACTCGAAAGATATGAGCAGTTCTTC,CASGLVIMGLERYEQFF
TRBV7-3,NA,NA,TRBJ2-1,TGTGCCAGCAGCCCGGTGGGGCAGAGCTCCTACAATGAGCAGTTCTTC,CASSPVGQSSYNEQFF
TRBV11-2,NA,NA,TRBJ2-1,TGTGCCAGCAGCTTAGATTTCACGGGAGTACGGTCTTCCTACAATGAGCAGTTCTTC,CASSLDFTGVRSSYNEQFF
TRBV19,NA,NA,TRBJ1-3,TGTACCAGTAGTACTAAACAAGGGACACTCGGAAACACCATATATTTT,CTSSTKQGTLGNTIYF
TRBV21-1,NA,NA,TRBJ2-7,TGTGCCAGCAGCAAATCCAGGGGGCCCTACGAGCAGTACTTC,CASSKSRGPYEQYF
TRBV18,NA,NA,TRBJ1-1,TGTGCCAGCTCACCACACGGAGGGGACCTTAACACTGAAGCTTTCTTT,CASSPHGGDLNTEAFF
TRBV6-5,NA,NA,TRBJ2-2,TGTGCCAGCAGTTACAGGGAACAGGGTGGAAGCGGGGAGCTGTTTTTT,CASSYREQGGSGELFF
TRBV27,NA,NA,TRBJ2-1,TGTGCCAGCGGACTACCGGGGGACTCCTACAATGAGCAGTTCTTC,CASGLPGDSYNEQFF
TRBV1,once,NA,TRBJ2-1,TGCACCAGCAGCCAAGATCAAAGGGAAGGGGAAATCGATGAGCAGTTCTTC,CTSSQDQREGEIDEQFF
TRBV2,NA,NA,TRBJ2-2,TGTGCCAGCAGTCAGGGGAGGACCGGGGAGCTGTTTTTT,CASSQGRTGELFF
TRBV28,NA,NA,TRBJ2-7,TGTGCCAGCAGTTTATCGGGAACAGGCGAGCAGTACTTC,CASSLSGTGEQYF
TRBV9,NA,NA,TRBJ2-1,TGTGCCAGCAGCGTAGAGAGTGAGCAGTTCTTC,CASSVESEQFF
TRBV5-6,few,NA,TRBJ2-2,TGTGCCAGCAGCAAGAGGCAGGGGTGGGACACCGGGGAGCTGTTTTTT,CASSKRQGWDTGELFF
TRBV11-3,NA,NA,TRBJ2-7,TGTGCCAGCAGCGAGAGGACCTCCGAGCAGTACTTC,CASSERTSEQYF
TRBV5-4,NA,TRBD1,TRBJ2-2,TGTGCCAGCAGGAGATCCGACAGGGGACCCACCGGGGAGCTGTTTTTT,CASRRSDRGPTGELFF
TRBV28,NA,TRBD1,TRBJ2-1,TGTGCCAGCAGTTCCCGGGACAGATACAATGAGCAGTTCTTC,CASSSRDRYNEQFF
TRBV5-5,few,NA,TRBJ1-2,TGTGCCAGCAGCTCCGGACCTAACTATGGCTACACCTTC,CASSSGPNYGYTF
TRBV18,NA,NA,TRBJ2-3,TGTGCCAGCTCACCACCCGTGCCGGGGACAGATACGCAGTATTTT,CASSPPVPGTDTQYF
TRBV5-6,NA,NA,TRBJ1-2,TGTGCCAGCAGCTTGCCAGGCTATGGCTACACCTTC,CASSLPGYGYTF
TRBV27,NA,TRBD1,TRBJ2-4,TGTGCCAGCAGTTTAAGCAGGGGGCTTCTGAACATTCAGTACTTC,CASSLSRGLLNIQYF
TRBV29-1,NA,NA,TRBJ1-4,TGCAGCGCATTGCTGGGATCAACTAATGAAAAACTGTTTTTT,CSALLGSTNEKLFF
TRBV7-8,NA,NA,TRBJ1-2,TGTGCCAGCAGCCCCAGCCGAACCCCGGGGCCGAACTATGGCTACACCTTC,CASSPSRTPGPNYGYTF
TRBV9,few,NA,TRBJ1-2,TGTGCCAGCAGCGGGGGGGCAGGCCTTGACTATGGCTACACCTTC,CASSGGAGLDYGYTF